The 25 T cell receptor beta chains below come from one sample, sequenced in a study of T cell repertoires in cytomegalovirus infection. TCRdb itself ran the reads through MiXCR, one entry per CDR3 protein. The sample contains 650,000 to 900,000 distinct CDR3 sequences, 25% to 35% of which appear only once. Their target antigens are unknown. The sequenced sample was cultured CD8+ T cells from PBMCs, obtained from culture after CMV antigen stimulation. The origin of the receptors is a human donor in good health (CMV status not recorded). Some clones in this sample may be carry-over from other donors' samples.

This clonotype was detected a few times. This chain uses TRBV6-6 with TRBJ2-3; perhaps D is TRBD1 or TRBD2 (5 bases each). The CDR3 runs to 17 residues. V shed 0 bases and J shed 1 base, with 14 bases lying between them. Germline loops: CDR1 MNHNY, CDR2 SVGAGI (reference sequence). CDR3 region: CASSYSKPGPRTDTQYF. CDR3 DNA: TGTGCCAGCAGTTACTCCAAGCCGGGACCCCGCACAGATACGCAGTATTTT.

The rearrangement joins TRBV7-2 to TRBJ1-1; D perhaps matches TRBD1 (5 bases). V lost 3 bases and J 5 bases, leaving 19 bases between the germline ends. This CDR3 has 16 amino acids. Germline loops: CDR1 SGHTA, CDR2 FQGNSA. CDR3 residues: CASSFPGRESRTEAFF. CDR3 DNA: TGTGCCAGCAGCTTTCCGGGCAGGGAGTCGCGGACTGAAGCTTTCTTT. Using reference TRBV7-2 and TRBJ1-1 for the parts outside the CDR3, the full variable domain is GAGVSQSPSNKVTEKGKDVELRCDPISGHTALYWYRQSLGQGLEFLIYFQGNSAPDKSGLPSDRFSAERTGGSVSTLTIQRTQQEDSAVYLCASSFPGRESRTEAFFGQGTRLTVV.

This clonotype has more than one count but fewer than ten. V and J are TRBV6-5 and TRBJ1-2, with 7 bases identical to TRBD1. The J segment lost 8 bases and the V segment lost 0 bases, leaving 6 bases of the junction unmatched. The CDR3 contains 14 residues. The germline CDR1 and CDR2 sequences are MNHEY and SVGAGI. The CDR3 DNA is TGTGCCAGCAGTTACTCGACAGGGTTGGGAGGCTACACCTTC. It specifies CASSYSTGLGGYTF.

V and J are TRBV10-3 and TRBJ2-7; D not resolved. This CDR3 region has 13 residues. V was clipped by 0 bases and J by 9 bases, with 12 bases between them. Germline CDR1 and CDR2: ENHRY and SYGVKD. CDR3 amino acids: CAISESPATGQYF. In DNA form, the CDR3 reads TGTGCCATCAGTGAGTCCCCAGCTACTGGGCAGTACTTC.

This clonotype has more than one count but fewer than ten. The chain uses TRBV6-1 and TRBJ1-1, with D perhaps matching TRBD1 (5 bases). Germline assignment: CDR1 MNHNS and CDR2 SASEGT. The CDR3 totals 15 residues. V was pared by 6 bases and J by 4 bases, with 18 bases between. CDR3 sequence: CASSQGVGRVTEAFF. CDR3 nucleotide sequence: TGTGCCAGCAGCCAAGGGGTAGGGAGGGTCACTGAAGCTTTCTTT.

A few counts support this clonotype. This chain connects TRBV10-3 to TRBJ2-7; 10 bases line up with TRBD2. Losses at the gene ends were 1 base for V and 9 bases for J; bases not matched to a gene: 12. Germline V lookup: CDR1 ENHRY, CDR2 SYGVKD. The CDR3 sequence is 16 residues long. This CDR3 is CAISEWASGGTTVQYF. Written as DNA, the CDR3 is TGTGCCATCAGTGAGTGGGCTAGCGGGGGAACTACGGTGCAGTACTTC.

The rearrangement uses TRBV4-3 and TRBJ1-2; D might be TRBD1 (5 bases). This CDR3 is built from 16 residues. The V end lost 1 base, the J end lost 2 bases, and 14 bases lay between the germline ends. Germline V gene sequence: CDR1 LGHNA, CDR2 YSLEER. The CDR3 coding sequence is TGCGCCAGCAGCCAAGTTACGGGACTGAGCAACTATGGCTACACCTTC. Its translation is CASSQVTGLSNYGYTF.

The J gene is TRBJ2-5, the V gene TRBV6-6; tentatively, D is TRBD2 (6 bases). Germline V lookup: CDR1 MNHNY, CDR2 SVGAGI (reference sequence). This CDR3 region has 14 residues. The V gene lost 7 bases and the J gene lost 1 base, with 13 bases spanning the gap. As DNA, the CDR3 is TGTGCCAGCACCCCGGGGGAACTCCAAGAGACCCAGTACTTC. Translation: CASTPGELQETQYF.

This clonotype was detected only a few times. This chain joins TRBV2 and TRBJ2-1; TRBD2 aligns across 12 bases. CDR3 length: 17 amino acids. The germline gives CDR1 SNHLY, CDR2 FYNNEI. V was clipped by 4 bases and J by 6 bases; unmatched bases: 10. CDR3 in amino acids: CASSVRLAGGPGNEQFF. Written as DNA, the CDR3 is TGTGCCAGCAGTGTTAGGCTAGCGGGGGGGCCTGGCAATGAGCAGTTCTTC.

This clonotype was counted a few times. J is TRBJ1-1 and V is TRBV7-9; no definite D call. The CDR3 sequence is 14 residues long. Per germline, CDR1 SEHNR and CDR2 FQNEAQ (reference sequence). Trimming took 1 base from V and 7 from J, leaving 13 bases between them. In DNA form, the CDR3 reads TGTGCCAGCAGCTTAGTTGGTGGGTTCGGTGAAGCTTTCTTT. Translated, it gives CASSLVGGFGEAFF.

This clonotype has just one count. The chain joins TRBV6-8 to TRBJ2-3; TRBD2 matches at 8 bases. Germline-derived CDR1 and CDR2 are MNHGY and SAAAGT. J was trimmed by 4 bases and V by 2 bases; bases with no gene match: 5. The CDR3 has 15 residues. CDR3 loop: CASSYLGTRSDTQYF. CDR3 sequence (DNA): TGTGCCAGCAGTTACCTCGGGACTAGATCAGATACGCAGTATTTT.

This clonotype occurred many times. The V and J genes are TRBV6-5 and TRBJ1-1; D call uncertain. The V end lost 1 base, the J end lost 4 bases, and 1 base lay between the germline ends. This CDR3 is 11 amino acids long. In germline, CDR1 is MNHEY, CDR2 SVGAGI. CDR3 DNA: TGTGCCAGCAGTTACTTCACTGAAGCTTTCTTT. It yields the protein CASSYFTEAFF.

This clonotype was seen repeatedly, ten times or more. V is TRBV5-4 and J is TRBJ1-1, with a weak D call TRBD1 (6 bases). The CDR3 is 15 residues long. CDR1 is SGHNT, CDR2 YYREEE, per germline (reference sequence). Between the trimmed V and J ends, which lost 1 base and 4 bases, there was a span of 14 bases. Here the CDR3 DNA reads TGTGCCAGCAGCTTGTCGGACAGAGAGAGCACTGAAGCTTTCTTT. Translation gives CASSLSDRESTEAFF.

This clonotype showed up just a few times. V gene TRBV10-3 combines with J gene TRBJ2-3; unclear D gene. The CDR3 extends over 15 amino acids. V lost 1 base and J 2 bases, leaving 10 bases between the germline ends. CDR1 is ENHRY, CDR2 SYGVKD, per germline. CDR3 sequence (DNA): TGTGCCATCAGTGAGTACGGTCTAGACACAGATACGCAGTATTTT. Translating gives CAISEYGLDTDTQYF.

This clonotype was detected only a few times. V usage is TRBV7-2 and J usage is TRBJ1-2; 8 bases agree with TRBD1. V shed 8 bases, J shed 5 bases, and the junction held 7 bases outside the gene matches. CDR3 size: 13 residues. Germline assignment: CDR1 SGHTA and CDR2 FQGNSA. CDR3 sequence reads: CASPTGGTYGYTF. In DNA form, the CDR3 reads TGTGCCAGCCCAACAGGGGGAACATATGGCTACACCTTC.

This clonotype turned up a few times. This chain joins TRBV7-6 and TRBJ2-1; possible D gene TRBD2, 5 bases. Trimming removed 3 bases from V and 2 bases from J, with 11 bases in between. Germline V lookup: CDR1 SGHVS, CDR2 FNYEAQ. There are 15 residues in the CDR3. The CDR3: CASSLGAIPYNEQFF. The CDR3 nucleotides are TGTGCCAGCAGCTTGGGAGCTATCCCCTACAATGAGCAGTTCTTC.

CDR3 sequence reads: CASSFQTGGGTEAFF. In DNA form, the CDR3 reads TGTGCCAGCAGCTTCCAGACAGGGGGGGGCACTGAAGCTTTCTTT. The V gene is TRBV11-3, the J gene TRBJ1-1; 9 bases are a match to TRBD1. Germline CDR1 and CDR2: SGHNT and YENEEA. The CDR3 spans 15 residues. After removal of 3 bases from V and 4 bases from J, the junction contained 6 bases not matched to a gene.

The rearrangement links TRBV14 to TRBJ1-4; D remains ambiguous. The V end was cut by 6 bases, the J end by 6 bases, with 17 bases between. Per the germline V gene, CDR1 is SGHDN and CDR2 is FVKESK. The CDR3 spans 15 residues. In DNA, the CDR3 is TGTGCCAGCAGGTTTGGACCTTCGCGGGATGAAAAACTGTTTTTT. It is translated as CASRFGPSRDEKLFF.

The chain couples TRBV27 to TRBJ1-2; D unresolved. The germline CDR1 and CDR2 sequences are MNHEY and SMNVEV (reference sequence). Trimming left V 5 bases short and J 3 bases short, with 10 bases between. The CDR3 runs to 13 residues. CDR3 sequence: CASSVASHYGYTF. CDR3 DNA: TGTGCCAGCAGTGTGGCTTCTCACTATGGCTACACCTTC.

Many counts were recorded for this clonotype. J is TRBJ1-2 and V is TRBV7-9, with D hard to call. Germline assignment: CDR1 SEHNR and CDR2 FQNEAQ (reference sequence). Trimming removed 8 bases at V and 5 bases at J, with 18 bases between. The CDR3 contains 14 residues. The CDR3 DNA follows: TGTGCCAGCGGCGGTGGAAGCGCGGTGTATGGCTACACCTTC. It codes for CASGGGSAVYGYTF.

This sequence joins TRBV24-1 and TRBJ1-1; D uncertain. V was shortened by 7 bases and J by 1 base, with 3 bases between the two germline ends. This CDR3 comprises 11 residues. The germline CDR1 and CDR2 sequences are KGHDR and SFDVKD. CDR3 residues: CATRQNTEAFF. DNA of the CDR3: TGTGCCACCAGACAGAACACTGAAGCTTTCTTT.

In its sample, this clonotype was seen a few times. This sequence joins TRBV6-6 and TRBJ1-5, with no clear D. Germline assignment: CDR1 MNHNY and CDR2 SVGAGI (reference sequence). Trimming took off 0 bases at V and 1 base at J, with 16 bases between the two ends. The CDR3 runs 18 residues. This chain's CDR3 is CASSYSAPHPVSNQPQHF. The CDR3 DNA reads TGTGCCAGCAGTTACTCGGCGCCCCATCCAGTGAGCAATCAGCCCCAGCATTTT.

This chain uses TRBV6-6 with TRBJ2-1; D is undetermined. V lost 0 bases, J lost 5 bases, and 11 bases lay in between. The germline gives CDR1 MNHNY, CDR2 SVGAGI (reference sequence). This CDR3 contains 15 residues. The CDR3 DNA reads as TGTGCCAGCAGTTACTCGTTGCCTGTGGACAATGAGCAGTTCTTC. This encodes CASSYSLPVDNEQFF.

This clonotype was seen once. A much larger clonotype is one base distant, so this may be a read error. The chain combines TRBV7-6 with TRBJ2-3, with D perhaps TRBD2 (5 bases). The germline V gene encodes CDR1 SGHVS and CDR2 FNYEAQ. CDR3 length: 15 residues. The CDR3 DNA reads TGTGTCAGCACCCTCCGTGGGGAGAGCACAGATACGCAGTATTTT. Amino acid sequence: CVSTLRGESTDTQYF. Together with reference TRBV7-6 and TRBJ2-3, the CDR3 gives the full variable domain: GAGVSQSPRYKVTKRGQDVALRCDPISGHVSLYWYRQALGQGPEFLTYFNYEAQQDKSGLPNDRFSAERPEGSISTLTIQRTEQRDSAMYRCVSTLRGESTDTQYFGPGTRLTVL.

This clonotype was picked up many times. The chain combines TRBV7-9 with TRBJ1-1; D is unresolved. The CDR3 sequence is 12 residues long. The V gene lost 8 bases and the J gene lost 0 bases, with 7 bases spanning the gap. CDR1 and CDR2 (germline): SEHNR, FQNEAQ (reference sequence). The CDR3 sequence is CASRLLNTEAFF. The CDR3 DNA reads TGTGCCAGCCGATTGCTGAACACTGAAGCTTTCTTT. Using reference TRBV7-9 and TRBJ1-1 for the parts outside the CDR3, the full variable domain is DTGVSQNPRHKITKRGQNVTFRCDPISEHNRLYWYRQTLGQGPEFLTYFQNEAQLEKSRLLSDRFSAERPKGSFSTLEIQRTEQGDSAMYLCASRLLNTEAFFGQGTRLTVV.